This T cell receptor (beta chain) derives from a study of Graves' ophthalmopathy and Graves' hyperthyroidism. Findings of the study overall: Blood repertoires reportedly contained most expanded thyroid clonotypes above 0.001 frequency.

Transcripts of RNA were the source for amplifying TCR beta CDR3 regions. An opening RT-PCR round employed HTBI primers and preceded a second-round multiplex PCR. In TCRdb, the multiplex PCR reads were re-called with MiXCR into one record per CDR3 protein. The sample lists around 590,000 distinct CDR3 sequences, 35% to 40% occurring once. Diagnosis relied on clinical symptoms, serum thyroxine, TRAb, thyroid ultrasound and orbital computed tomography. This clonotype was observed at least ten times. Its target is unknown. Its ends do not fully match the called genes, so a read error is possible. CDR3 length: 15 amino acids.

Sequencing used peripheral blood or thyroid tissue (not recorded which). The sequence was obtained from an adult man with Graves' hyperthyroidism. The chain recombines TRBV12-3 or TRBV12-4 with TRBJ1-2; D is unresolved. The CDR3 loop reads CPSSALLNGDYGYTF. DNA for the CDR3: TGTCCCAGCAGTGCCCTCCTGAACGGGGACTATGGCTACACCTTC.